These 5 T cell receptor beta chains originate from one sample sequenced in a study of T-cell reconstitution after alpha-beta-depleted transplantation in children. Unique molecular identifiers were built into the TCRbeta library. One entry per CDR3 protein, called by TCRdb with MiXCR from the PCR reads. Among 500,000 to 600,000 distinct CDR3 sequences listed, 15% to 20% were seen once. Here the sequenced sample was PBMCs from the stem cell graft donor, taken from the stem cell graft. The receptors were sampled from a human donor who donated a stem cell graft to a child with acute lymphoblastic leukemia.

V is TRBV5-1 and J is TRBJ1-4; D call uncertain. Germline CDR1 is SGHRS and CDR2 is YFSETQ. V shed 3 bases and J shed 0 bases, with 12 bases lying between them. The CDR3 spans 16 residues. The CDR3 sequence: CASSSPTYATNEKLFF. The DNA of the CDR3 is TGCGCCAGCAGCTCGCCTACATACGCAACTAATGAAAAACTGTTTTTT.

This clonotype has more than one count but fewer than ten. V gene TRBV20-1 combines with J gene TRBJ2-3; a weak D match, TRBD1 (6 bases). This CDR3 has 12 amino acids. Between the trimmed V and J ends, which lost 5 bases and 5 bases, there was a span of 11 bases. CDR1 is DFQATT and CDR2 is SNEGSKA in the germline V gene (reference sequence). The CDR3 coding sequence is TGCAGTGCTTGGGACATCGGAGATACGCAGTATTTT. Amino acid sequence: CSAWDIGDTQYF.

This clonotype has a handful of counts. This sequence joins TRBV20-1 and TRBJ1-2, with 9 bases aligning to TRBD1. The CDR3 length is 15 residues. From germline, CDR1 is DFQATT and CDR2 SNEGSKA (reference sequence). The V and J ends lost 0 bases and 5 bases, in that order; junction bases with no gene match: 7. The CDR3 reads CSARDLDRGTYGYTF. The CDR3 DNA follows: TGCAGTGCTAGAGACTTGGACAGGGGAACATATGGCTACACCTTC.

The chain is built from TRBV5-1 and TRBJ1-1; no reliable D call. The CDR3 runs 16 residues. The germline V and J ends were trimmed by 4 bases and 0 bases, with 16 bases remaining between them. The germline gives CDR1 SGHRS, CDR2 YFSETQ. The CDR3 DNA follows: TGCGCCAGCAGCCGTAACCACCAGAATCTGAACACTGAAGCTTTCTTT. This codes for CASSRNHQNLNTEAFF.

The chain carries TRBV20-1 and TRBJ2-7; 14 bases fit TRBD2. After removal of 5 bases from V and 3 bases from J, the junction contained 15 bases not matched to a gene. The CDR3 runs 18 residues. Germline CDR1 is DFQATT and CDR2 is SNEGSKA (reference sequence). In DNA form, the CDR3 reads TGCAGTGCTGGGGGACTAGCGGGGGCGGTCGGGGCAGTCTACGAGCAGTACTTC. It encodes CSAGGLAGAVGAVYEQYF.